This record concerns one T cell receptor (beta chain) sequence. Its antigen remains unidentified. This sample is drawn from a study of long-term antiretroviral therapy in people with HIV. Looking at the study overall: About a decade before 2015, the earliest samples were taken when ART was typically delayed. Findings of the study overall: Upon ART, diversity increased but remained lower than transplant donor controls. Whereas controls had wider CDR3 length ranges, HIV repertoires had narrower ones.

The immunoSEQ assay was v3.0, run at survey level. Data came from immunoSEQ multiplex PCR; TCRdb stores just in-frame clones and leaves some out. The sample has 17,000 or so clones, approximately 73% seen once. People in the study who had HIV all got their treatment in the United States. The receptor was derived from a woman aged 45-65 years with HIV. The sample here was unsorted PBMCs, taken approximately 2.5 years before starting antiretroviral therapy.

The CDR3 sequence is CASSLRHSGNTIYF. The CDR3 bases are TGTGCCAGCAGCTTACGGCACTCTGGAAACACCATATATTTT. The V call is TRBV7-7, the J call TRBJ1-3; D call uncertain. V gave up 2 bases and J gave up 0 bases, with 5 bases separating them. This CDR3 is 14 amino acids long. Germline CDR1 is SSHAT and CDR2 is FNYEAQ (reference sequence).